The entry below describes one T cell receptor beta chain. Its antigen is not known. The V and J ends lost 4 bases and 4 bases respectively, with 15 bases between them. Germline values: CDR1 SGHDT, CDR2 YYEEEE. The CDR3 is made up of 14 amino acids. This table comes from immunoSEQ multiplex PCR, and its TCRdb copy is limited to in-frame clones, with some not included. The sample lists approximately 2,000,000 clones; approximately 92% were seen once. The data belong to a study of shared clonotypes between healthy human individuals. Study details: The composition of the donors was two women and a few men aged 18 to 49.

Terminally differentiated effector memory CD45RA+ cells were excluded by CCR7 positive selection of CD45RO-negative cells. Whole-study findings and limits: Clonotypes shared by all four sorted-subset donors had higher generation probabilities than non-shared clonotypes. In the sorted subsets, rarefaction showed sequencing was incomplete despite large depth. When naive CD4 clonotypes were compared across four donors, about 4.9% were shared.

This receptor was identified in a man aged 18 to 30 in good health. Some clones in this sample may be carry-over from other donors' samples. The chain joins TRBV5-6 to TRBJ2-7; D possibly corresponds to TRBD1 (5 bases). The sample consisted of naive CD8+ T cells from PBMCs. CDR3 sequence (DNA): TGTGCCAGCAGCCCCCGACAGAGAAAATACGAGCAGTACTTC. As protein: CASSPRQRKYEQYF.